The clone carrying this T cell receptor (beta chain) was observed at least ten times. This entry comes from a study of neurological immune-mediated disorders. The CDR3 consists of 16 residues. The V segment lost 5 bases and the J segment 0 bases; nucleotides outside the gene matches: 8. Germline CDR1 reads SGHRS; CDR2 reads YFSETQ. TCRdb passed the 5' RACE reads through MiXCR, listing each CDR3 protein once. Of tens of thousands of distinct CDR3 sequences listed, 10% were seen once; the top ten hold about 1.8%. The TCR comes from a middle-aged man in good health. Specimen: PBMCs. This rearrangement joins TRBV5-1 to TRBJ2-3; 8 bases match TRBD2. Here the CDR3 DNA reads TGCGCCAGCAGGCCCCGGGGGGGGTTAAGCACAGATACGCAGTATTTT. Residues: CASRPRGGLSTDTQYF.